This T cell receptor (beta chain) was retrieved from a study of CD8 T cells in Susac syndrome (dated by TCRdb to the late 2010s). Background for the entire study: Of the Susac syndrome patients who were sequenced, under 10 were in clinical remission while more than five had clinically active disease. At blood withdrawal, Susac syndrome patients were therapy-naive, treated with corticosteroids (with IVIg additionally given to some), or treated with IVIg alone. Whether CD8+ T cell activation and differentiation in Susac syndrome was antigen driven was tested using repertoire sequencing.

Peripheral blood CD8+ and CD4+ T cells from healthy donors, Susac syndrome patients and multiple sclerosis patients were profiled using high-throughput TCR beta sequencing. Susac syndrome patients met recently defined diagnostic criteria for definite or probable disease. Bulk CD8+ and CD4+ T cells were purified by magnetic negative isolation, whereas CD8+ TEMRA cells were enriched by FACS. Blood was drawn into EDTA tubes, processed within 24 hours, and PBMCs were isolated by density gradient centrifugation. PBMCs intended for TCR sequencing were cryopreserved in liquid nitrogen and were subsequently thawed in a 37 degrees C water bath. The sorted or isolated CD4+, CD8+ and CD8+ TEMRA cells reached a purity of at least 90%. The germline V gene (reference sequence) supplies CDR1 LGHDT and CDR2 YNNKEL. Including the terminal cysteine and phenylalanine, the CDR3 comprises 16 residues. Only CDR3 DNA is held: 48 bases, read in frame from base 1. V lost 4 bases and J lost 5 bases; the stretch between them is 18 bases long.

With regard to this clonotype: Its antigen is unknown. No much larger clone is present one base from it, and per-base qualities are unavailable.

What the research found in general, with its limitations: The TCR sequencing and HLA analysis was acknowledged to have included a relatively small number of individuals. In the CD4+ T cell repertoire of Susac syndrome patients, clonal expansion was not detected.

RNA was extracted using the RNeasy kit, and roughly 0.45 to 1 microgram was reverse transcribed with random hexamers. The immunoSEQ multiplex PCR assay, which covers 54 Vbeta and 13 Jbeta segments, was used to amplify TCR beta CDR3 regions. To correct PCR amplification bias, a synthetic template baseline was used for both primer optimization and computational correction. The authors' pipeline ran thus. Reads were assigned to V, D and J genes according to IMGT and analyzed in immunoSEQ Analyzer, with only productive sequences retained. Clonality was calculated as one minus the Shannon entropy normalized by log2 of the number of productive unique sequences. Public and private clones were assessed among the 100 most prevalent clones of each patient and control. Susac-specific clones were defined as absent from healthy and MS cohorts, around 1,000 published viral clones and other ImmuneACCESS disease sequences. The raw public data were reprocessed by TCRdb itself: fastp quality trimming at Q25, MiXCR clonotype calling, in-frame beta chains only. Identical CDR3 protein sequences are pooled into one entry, listed with their most common genes and DNA. The V and J calls reflect TCRdb's pipeline rather than the authors' work. A total of some 150,000 distinct CDR3 sequences appear in this sample, 90% to 95% of them only once. The leading ten clones occupy around 0.15% of the sample.

This TCR was sampled from a human donor with Susac syndrome. The material sequenced was CD4+ T cells from PBMCs. The rearranged chain carries TRBV3-1 and TRBJ2-4; D gene: possibly TRBD2, on 7 matching bases. This receptor has the CDR3 CASSPIGGGRENIQYF. The DNA reads TGTGCCAGCAGCCCCATTGGGGGGGGGCGTGAAAACATTCAGTACTTC.